Each of the 18 T cell receptor beta chains below was sequenced from the same sample in a study of cytomegalovirus exposure and HLA in healthy donors. The PCR employed 60 Vbeta primers together with 13 Jbeta primers. TCRdb's table, derived via immunoSEQ multiplex PCR, lists solely in-frame clones and lacks some. Altogether approximately 220,000 clones are present, roughly 80% being singletons, with the ten largest covering 2.9%. The sequenced material came from PBMCs. The receptors shown here come from a man aged 30 to 39 in good health and CMV-seronegative.

The V call is TRBV5-5, the J call TRBJ2-3; tentatively, D is TRBD1 (6 bases). The CDR3 extends over 16 amino acids. The V end lost 3 bases, the J end lost 2 bases, and 16 bases lay between the germline ends. The germline V gene has CDR1 SGHKS and CDR2 YYEKEE (reference sequence). The CDR3 loop reads CASSSKDRTYTDTQYF. In nucleotides, the CDR3 is TGTGCCAGCAGCTCCAAGGACAGAACTTACACAGATACGCAGTATTTT. Filled out from reference TRBV5-5 and TRBJ2-3, the complete variable domain reads DAGVTQSPTHLIKTRGQQVTLRCSPISGHKSVSWYQQVLGQGPQFIFQYYEKEERGRGNFPDRFSARQFPNYSSELNVNALLLGDSALYLCASSSKDRTYTDTQYFGPGTRLTVL.

The chain employs TRBV4-2 and TRBJ1-6, with 7 bases fitting TRBD1. Germline loops: CDR1 LGHNA, CDR2 YNFKEQ. J lost 0 bases, V lost 6 bases, and 8 bases had no gene match. There are 17 residues in the CDR3. CDR3 loop: CASRERDSVSYNSPLHF. The CDR3 DNA sequence: TGTGCCAGCAGGGAACGGGACAGCGTCTCCTATAATTCACCCCTCCACTTT.

The rearrangement uses TRBV28 and TRBJ1-1; TRBD1 agrees at 7 bases. The CDR3 is 13 residues long. V shed 5 bases, J shed 4 bases, and the junction held 4 bases outside the gene matches. Germline assignment: CDR1 MDHEN and CDR2 SYDVKM. The CDR3 coding sequence is TGTGCCAGCAGTCTTACAGGGGTCACTGAAGCTTTCTTT. Protein product: CASSLTGVTEAFF.

The chain joins TRBV5-6 to TRBJ2-7, with D perhaps TRBD2 (6 bases). V gave up 4 bases and J gave up 3 bases, with 29 bases separating them. The CDR3 loop spans 19 amino acids. Germline CDR1 SGHDT, CDR2 YYEEEE. Here the CDR3 reads CASSQGRGKGSYGGYEQYF. In nucleotides, the CDR3 is TGTGCCAGCAGCCAGGGACGCGGAAAGGGGTCTTACGGGGGCTACGAGCAGTACTTC.

This chain links TRBV25-1 with TRBJ1-1; D is unclear. The germline gives CDR1 MGHDK, CDR2 SYGVNS. V was shortened by 3 bases and J by 4 bases, with 9 bases between the two germline ends. There are 13 residues in the CDR3. CDR3 in amino acids: CASSDGGVTEAFF. In DNA, the CDR3 is TGTGCCAGCAGTGATGGCGGTGTCACTGAAGCTTTCTTT.

V usage is TRBV11-1 and J usage is TRBJ1-1; possible D gene TRBD1, 5 bases. CDR1 and CDR2 from the germline V gene are SGHAT and FQDESV (reference sequence). The CDR3 totals 14 residues. The V end lost 2 bases, the J end lost 2 bases, and 9 bases lay between the germline ends. CDR3 sequence reads: CASSLSQGNTEAFF. The CDR3 region has the DNA TGTGCCAGCAGCTTATCCCAGGGAAACACTGAAGCTTTCTTT. The full variable domain, rest sourced from reference TRBV11-1 and TRBJ1-1, is EAEVAQSPRYKITEKSQAVAFWCDPISGHATLYWYRQILGQGPELLVQFQDESVVDDSQLPKDRFSAERLKGVDSTLKIQPAELGDSAMYLCASSLSQGNTEAFFGQGTRLTVV.

V is TRBV27 and J is TRBJ1-4; weak D call: TRBD1 (5 bases). The CDR3 has 13 residues. V lost 3 bases and J lost 8, with 10 bases in between. The germline V gene encodes CDR1 MNHEY and CDR2 SMNVEV (reference sequence). The CDR3 is CASSLAGREKLFF. The CDR3 DNA reads TGTGCCAGCAGTTTGGCGGGACGCGAAAAACTGTTTTTT.

V gene TRBV2 combines with J gene TRBJ2-2, with 9 positions matching TRBD1. Trimming took 6 bases from V and 1 from J; bases not matched to a gene: 3. CDR1 SNHLY and CDR2 FYNNEI come from the germline V gene. The CDR3 consists of 15 residues. The CDR3 DNA sequence: TGTGCCAGCAGCCCGGGACAGGGGAACACCGGGGAGCTGTTTTTT. As protein: CASSPGQGNTGELFF.

Comments on this clone: One end of the junction varies from germline; a read error may be responsible. The CDR3 DNA follows: TGTGCCAGCAGCGTAGGGGGAACTGGGGCCAGCGTCCTGACTTTC. Amino acid sequence: CASSVGGTGASVLTF. The rearrangement uses TRBV9 and TRBJ2-6; tentatively, D is TRBD1 (5 bases). Germline CDR1 reads SGDLS; CDR2 reads YYNGEE. The CDR3 extends over 15 amino acids.

This clone was seen more than once but under ten times. This chain joins TRBV5-6 and TRBJ2-3; 13 bases are a match to TRBD2. This CDR3 has 16 residues. Germline V CDR1 and CDR2: SGHDT, YYEEEE. V was pared by 1 base and J by 4 bases, with 3 bases of the junction left unmatched. The CDR3 bases are TGTGCCAGCAGCTTGCGGACTAGCGGGGGTGCAGATACGCAGTATTTT. It specifies CASSLRTSGGADTQYF.

The chain's CDR3 is CASSLYGGSYEQYF. CDR3 sequence (DNA): TGTGCCAGCAGCTTGTATGGCGGATCCTACGAGCAGTACTTC. The chain carries TRBV5-6 and TRBJ2-7; D unclear. Germline V gene data show CDR1 as SGHDT and CDR2 as YYEEEE. The CDR3 runs 14 residues. V lost 1 base and J lost 1, with 9 bases in between.

The J gene is TRBJ2-7, the V gene TRBV5-1, with 8 bases lining up with TRBD1. Germline V gives CDR1 SGHRS, CDR2 YFSETQ. Trimming removed 0 bases from V and 6 bases from J; junction bases left unmatched: 11. The CDR3 consists of 16 residues. In nucleotides, the CDR3 is TGCGCCAGCAGCTTGGCCGGTGGCAGGGGGCGCTTCGAGCAGTACTTC. This gives the protein CASSLAGGRGRFEQYF.

The chain combines TRBV4-1 with TRBJ1-1, with TRBD1 matching over 8 bases. This CDR3 has 15 residues. Germline CDR1 is MGHRA and CDR2 is YSYEKL. The V gene end was trimmed by 3 bases and the J gene end by 5 bases; junction bases not matched to a gene: 8. CDR3 nucleotide sequence: TGCGCCAGCAGCCATCCCGGGACAGGACGGACTGAAGCTTTCTTT. This encodes CASSHPGTGRTEAFF.

V usage is TRBV7-9 and J usage is TRBJ1-6; no firm D call. Trimming took off 1 base at V and 9 bases at J, with 7 bases between the two ends. This CDR3 region has 13 residues. Germline V lookup: CDR1 SEHNR, CDR2 FQNEAQ (reference sequence). CDR3 loop: CASSLVVGSPLHF. CDR3 coding DNA: TGTGCCAGCAGCTTAGTCGTCGGTTCACCCCTCCACTTT.

The gene calls are TRBV18 and TRBJ2-5, with D tentatively TRBD1 (5 bases). Germline V gene lookup returns CDR1 KGHSH and CDR2 LQKENI. V was shortened by 6 bases and J by 3 bases, with 11 bases between the two germline ends. This CDR3 spans 13 amino acids. CDR3 DNA sequence: TGTGCCAGCTCTTCCCAGGGAAAAGAGACCCAGTACTTC. Translating gives CASSSQGKETQYF.

V is TRBV4-2 and J is TRBJ1-4; 10 nucleotides match TRBD1. This CDR3 is built from 16 residues. Germline lookup yields CDR1 LGHNA and CDR2 YNFKEQ. V was pared by 4 bases and J by 6 bases, with 8 bases of the junction left unmatched. The CDR3 DNA reads TGTGCCAGCAGCCTCGAGAGAGGGACAGGGGATGAAAAACTGTTTTTT. Its translation is CASSLERGTGDEKLFF.

This sequence joins TRBV18 and TRBJ1-3; no definite D call. V lost 2 bases and J 4 bases, leaving 9 bases between the germline ends. CDR1 is KGHSH, CDR2 LQKENI, per germline. This CDR3 has 14 residues. DNA of the CDR3: TGTGCCAGCTCACCAGCGGGTGGCGGAAACACCATATATTTT. Translation gives CASSPAGGGNTIYF.

The chain recombines TRBV19 with TRBJ1-5; 8 positions match TRBD1. V lost 4 bases to trimming and J lost 1 base; unmatched junction nucleotides: 9. Germline values: CDR1 LNHDA, CDR2 SQIVND (reference sequence). CDR3 length: 17 amino acids. CDR3 loop: CASSKNQGALSNQPQHF. The CDR3 coding sequence is TGTGCCAGTAGTAAGAATCAGGGGGCATTGAGCAATCAGCCCCAGCATTTT.